Listed here are 24 T cell receptor beta chains from one sample, sequenced in a study of blood T cell repertoires in COVID-19 (dated by TCRdb to about 2020). Libraries were built with the immunoSEQ multiplex PCR assay. TCRdb mirrors the immuneACCESS table, restricted to in-frame sequences. Some clones are absent from its copies; in checked studies, under half trace to an unresolved V gene, and the reason for the others is unknown. The sample includes roughly 340,000 clones, with about 87% observed a single time. The top ten clones comprise around 1.9% of the sample. The sample taken for sequencing was PBMCs or T cells enriched from blood (not recorded which). Every receptor here comes from a man aged 35-49 years in a cohort exposed to, infected with or recovered from COVID-19 (not recorded which).

The chain carries TRBV19 and TRBJ1-1; D might be TRBD1 (6 bases). The germline V and J ends were trimmed by 8 bases and 9 bases, with 25 bases remaining between them. This CDR3 is built from 15 residues. The germline V gene has CDR1 LNHDA and CDR2 SQIVND (reference sequence). The CDR3 loop reads CASGARDTSDVKAFF. The CDR3 bases are TGTGCCAGTGGAGCCCGGGACACCTCCGATGTGAAAGCTTTCTTT.

The gene calls are TRBV27 and TRBJ2-1; 9 bases are shared with TRBD2. Per germline, CDR1 MNHEY and CDR2 SMNVEV (reference sequence). J gave up 6 bases and V 2 bases, and 5 bases lay outside the gene matches. The CDR3 loop spans 15 amino acids. CDR3 amino acids: CASSLAGGSGNEQFF. The DNA of the CDR3 is TGTGCCAGCAGTTTAGCGGGAGGGTCGGGCAATGAGCAGTTCTTC.

The V and J genes are TRBV6-2 or TRBV6-3 and TRBJ2-1; 11 bases map to TRBD2. The CDR3 is 15 amino acids. Trimming removed 5 bases from V and 5 bases from J; junction bases left unmatched: 5. The germline V gene has CDR1 MNHEY and CDR2 SVGEGT. The CDR3 loop reads CASSSLAGGNNEQFF. As DNA, the CDR3 is TGTGCCAGCAGTAGCCTAGCGGGGGGAAACAATGAGCAGTTCTTC.

This rearrangement joins TRBV10-3 to TRBJ1-2, with 8 bases matching TRBD1. The CDR3 totals 17 residues. The V and J ends lost 3 bases and 6 bases, in that order; junction bases with no gene match: 15. The germline V gene has CDR1 ENHRY and CDR2 SYGVKD. CDR3 nucleotide sequence: TGTGCCATCAGTGACCGTTTGAGGACAGGGACGTCAAATGGCTACACCTTC. Amino acids: CAISDRLRTGTSNGYTF.

The CDR3 region has the DNA TGTGCCACCAGCAGAGCCGGCAGGGCGAACTCTGGGGCCAACGTCCTGACTTTC. Translated: CATSRAGRANSGANVLTF. The chain couples TRBV15 to TRBJ2-6, with a possible D match to TRBD1 (5 bases). With 1 base removed from V and 0 bases from J, the gap between germline ends came to 13 bases. Per the germline V gene, CDR1 is LNHNV and CDR2 is YYDKDF (reference sequence). The CDR3 is made up of 18 amino acids. Together with reference TRBV15 and TRBJ2-6, the CDR3 gives the full variable domain: DAMVIQNPRYQVTQFGKPVTLSCSQTLNHNVMYWYQQKSSQAPKLLFHYYDKDFNNEADTPDNFQSRRPNTSFCFLDIRSPGLGDTAMYLCATSRAGRANSGANVLTFGAGSRLTVL.

This chain connects TRBV24-1 to TRBJ2-1, with TRBD2 matching 9 bases. The CDR3 covers 15 residues. Losses at the gene ends were 9 bases for V and 2 bases for J; bases not matched to a gene: 7. Germline lookup yields CDR1 KGHDR and CDR2 SFDVKD. CDR3 in amino acids: CATGGASGTYNEQFF. CDR3 sequence (DNA): TGTGCCACCGGCGGGGCTAGCGGGACCTACAATGAGCAGTTCTTC.

This clone was counted only a few times. This sequence joins TRBV19 and TRBJ1-6; 9 bases map to TRBD1. The CDR3 has 14 amino acids. Looked up from germline, CDR1 is LNHDA and CDR2 is SQIVND (reference sequence). V was pared by 7 bases and J by 6 bases, with 4 bases of the junction left unmatched. This chain's CDR3 is CASTMDRGNSPLHF. The CDR3 DNA sequence: TGTGCCAGTACGATGGACAGGGGTAATTCACCCCTCCACTTT.

The chain combines TRBV5-1 with TRBJ2-3; weak D call: TRBD1 (6 bases). Trimming removed 4 bases at V and 4 bases at J, with 13 bases between. Germline lookup yields CDR1 SGHRS and CDR2 YFSETQ. The CDR3 runs 14 residues. CDR3 protein: CASSQQGIPDTQYF. CDR3 DNA: TGCGCCAGCAGCCAACAGGGTATCCCAGATACGCAGTATTTT. Based on the CDR3 plus reference TRBV5-1 and TRBJ2-3, the full variable domain is KAGVTQTPRYLIKTRGQQVTLSCSPISGHRSVSWYQQTPGQGLQFLFEYFSETQRNKGNFPGRFSGRQFSNSRSEMNVSTLELGDSALYLCASSQQGIPDTQYFGPGTRLTVL.

This clone was detected a few times. V is TRBV9 and J is TRBJ1-3, with D perhaps TRBD1 (5 bases). Germline V gene data show CDR1 as SGDLS and CDR2 as YYNGEE. V shed 4 bases and J shed 1 base, with 12 bases lying between them. This CDR3 comprises 15 residues. DNA of the CDR3: TGTGCCAGCAGCCCGATCGGGGGGTCTGGAAACACCATATATTTT. Protein sequence: CASSPIGGSGNTIYF.

J is TRBJ2-3 and V is TRBV19; weak D call: TRBD2 (6 bases). In germline, CDR1 is LNHDA, CDR2 SQIVND (reference sequence). The CDR3 loop spans 16 amino acids. Trimming stripped 2 bases from V and 4 bases from J, with 16 bases between. The CDR3 spells CASSIPPSVVADTQYF. Written as DNA, the CDR3 is TGTGCCAGTAGTATACCGCCTAGCGTAGTGGCAGATACGCAGTATTTT.

The CDR3 is CVRSWPSGDYNEQFF. In DNA form, the CDR3 reads TGTGTCAGAAGCTGGCCTAGCGGAGACTACAATGAGCAGTTCTTC. J is TRBJ2-1 and V is TRBV7-5; the table calls TRBD2, which could not be checked here. TRBV7-5 is noted as a pseudogene. This CDR3 has 15 residues.

This chain's CDR3 is CASTITGGGGYTF. The CDR3 bases are TGTGCCAGCACCATTACAGGGGGCGGAGGCTACACCTTC. This rearrangement joins TRBV5-4 to TRBJ1-2; 9 nucleotides match TRBD1. Germline values: CDR1 SGHNT, CDR2 YYREEE (reference sequence). CDR3 length equals 13 residues. Unmatched junction bases numbered 8, after V lost 6 bases and J lost 8 bases.

The sample holds one count of this clone. The rearrangement uses TRBV28 and TRBJ2-7; 13 bases agree with TRBD2. CDR3 length equals 15 residues. In germline, CDR1 is MDHEN, CDR2 SYDVKM. J was trimmed by 2 bases and V by 6 bases; bases with no gene match: 4. The CDR3 coding sequence is TGTGCCAGCAGGGCTGGACTAGCGGGAGCCTACGAGCAGTACTTC. This sequence encodes CASRAGLAGAYEQYF.

The gene calls are TRBV10-1 and TRBJ1-2, with D unresolved. The germline V gene has CDR1 WNHNN and CDR2 SYGVQD (reference sequence). V was clipped by 2 bases and J by 3 bases, with 7 bases between them. CDR3 size: 13 residues. In DNA, the CDR3 is TGCGCCAGCAGTGAGAGGCAGGACTATGGCTACACCTTC. It is translated as CASSERQDYGYTF.

In nucleotides, the CDR3 is TGTGCCAGCAGCTCACCGGGACAGGGTGAAAAACTGTTTTTT. This codes for CASSSPGQGEKLFF. The chain couples TRBV28 to TRBJ1-4; 9 bases line up with TRBD1. The junction had 6 bases not matched to a gene; V was cut back by 6 bases and J by 7 bases. CDR3 length: 14 amino acids. Germline CDR1 and CDR2: MDHEN and SYDVKM.

Concerning this clone itself: Within the sample, other DNA sequences also encode this same CDR3. The CDR3 bases are TGTGCCAGCAGCTTAGGGGGTAGCGGGAACACCGGGGAGCTGTTTTTT. This gives the protein CASSLGGSGNTGELFF. The chain uses TRBV7-2 and TRBJ2-2; D is possibly TRBD2 (6 bases). The V gene's germline CDR1 is SGHTA and CDR2 FQGNSA. This CDR3 is 16 amino acids long. With 1 base removed from V and 1 base from J, the gap between germline ends came to 10 bases.

The chain carries TRBV7-3 and TRBJ2-7; the match to TRBD1 covers 8 bases. The CDR3 sequence is 16 residues long. V lost 1 base and J lost 1; bases outside the gene matches: 6. Germline CDR1 is SGHTA and CDR2 is FQGTGA. The CDR3 bases are TGTGCCAGCAGCTTAAGATCAGGGGGCGGTTCCTACGAGCAGTACTTC. This encodes CASSLRSGGGSYEQYF. Based on the CDR3 plus reference TRBV7-3 and TRBJ2-7, the full variable domain is GAGVSQTPSNKVTEKGKYVELRCDPISGHTALYWYRQSLGQGPEFLIYFQGTGAADDSGLPNDRFFAVRPEGSVSTLKIQRTERGDSAVYLCASSLRSGGGSYEQYFGPGTRLTVT.

The chain employs TRBV28 and TRBJ1-5; 8 nucleotides line up with TRBD1. V was pared by 4 bases and J by 6 bases, with 8 bases of the junction left unmatched. The germline gives CDR1 MDHEN, CDR2 SYDVKM. This CDR3 region has 15 residues. CDR3 DNA sequence: TGTGCCAGCAGTTCGCACAGGGGGAATATTCAGCCCCAGCATTTT. Protein sequence: CASSSHRGNIQPQHF.

A note on this clone: The sample has other DNA sequences that encode this CDR3 too. The J gene is TRBJ1-2, the V gene TRBV5-1; 7 bases align to TRBD1. The length of the CDR3 is 13 residues. Per germline, CDR1 SGHRS and CDR2 YFSETQ. With V trimmed by 1 base and J by 3 bases, 0 bases remained unmatched. CDR3 region: CASSLTGDYGYTF. The CDR3 DNA follows: TGCGCCAGCAGCTTGACAGGGGACTATGGCTACACCTTC. The whole variable domain, filled in from reference TRBV5-1 and TRBJ1-2, reads KAGVTQTPRYLIKTRGQQVTLSCSPISGHRSVSWYQQTPGQGLQFLFEYFSETQRNKGNFPGRFSGRQFSNSRSEMNVSTLELGDSALYLCASSLTGDYGYTFGSGTRLTVV.

The chain has TRBV7-9 and TRBJ2-1, with D tentatively TRBD1 (6 bases). Germline V gives CDR1 SEHNR, CDR2 FQNEAQ (reference sequence). The CDR3 length is 15 residues. V was cut by 2 bases and J by 0 bases, with 8 bases left in between. The CDR3 sequence: CASSLFRGSYNEQFF. In DNA form, the CDR3 reads TGTGCCAGCAGCTTATTCAGGGGCTCCTACAATGAGCAGTTCTTC.

CDR3 amino acids: CASSSWTGGNEQFF. CDR3 in DNA: TGTGCCAGCAGTTCCTGGACAGGGGGCAATGAGCAGTTCTTC. The chain is built from TRBV6-5 and TRBJ2-1; TRBD1 matches 10 bases. The CDR3 consists of 14 residues. Trimming cost V 4 bases and J 6 bases; bases outside gene matches: 3. CDR1 is MNHEY and CDR2 is SVGAGI in the germline V gene.

The chain employs TRBV27 and TRBJ2-7; possibly TRBD2 for D (5 bases). V was cut by 2 bases and J by 0 bases, with 8 bases left in between. The CDR3 contains 14 residues. The germline V gene encodes CDR1 MNHEY and CDR2 SMNVEV (reference sequence). In nucleotides, the CDR3 is TGTGCCAGCAGTTTAATGAGCGGCTCCTACGAGCAGTACTTC. This codes for CASSLMSGSYEQYF.

The chain recombines TRBV6-1 with TRBJ1-2; D ambiguous. This CDR3 contains 12 residues. Germline CDR1 and CDR2: MNHNS and SASEGT. Deletions cut 3 bases from V and 4 bases from J, with 6 bases between. The CDR3 DNA is TGTGCCAGCAGTGACGGGTTCTATGGCTACACCTTC. It specifies CASSDGFYGYTF.

CDR3 nucleotide sequence: TGTGCCAGCAGTTCTCGTGGGACTAGGGGTCCCGAGCAGTACTTC. Translation: CASSSRGTRGPEQYF. The V and J genes are TRBV28 and TRBJ2-7, with TRBD2 identical over 8 bases. The CDR3 runs 15 residues. V shed 4 bases, J shed 6 bases, and the junction held 11 bases outside the gene matches. Germline V gives CDR1 MDHEN, CDR2 SYDVKM.